The next 27 T cell receptor beta chains were all read from a single sample in a study of identical twins. Each CDR3 protein is one row after TCRdb ran MiXCR on the 5' RACE reads. The data hold 1.5 million to 2 million distinct CDR3 sequences, with under 35% observed a single time. The sequencing sample was made of cord blood. These receptors all stem from a newborn girl in good health.

This clonotype was counted between two and nine times. The V and J genes are TRBV18 and TRBJ2-3; TRBD1 aligns across 9 bases. Germline V gene sequence: CDR1 KGHSH, CDR2 LQKENI. With V trimmed by 2 bases and J by 2 bases, 5 bases remained unmatched. This CDR3 comprises 16 residues. The CDR3 here is CASSPTGQGLTDTQYF. DNA of the CDR3: TGTGCCAGCTCACCAACGGGACAGGGCCTCACAGATACGCAGTATTTT.

The genes are TRBV19 and TRBJ2-7; 8 nucleotides align to TRBD1. The CDR3 spans 14 residues. With 5 bases clipped from V and 2 bases from J, the junction kept 5 bases outside the gene matches. Germline V gene data show CDR1 as LNHDA and CDR2 as SQIVND (reference sequence). For the CDR3, the DNA is TGTGCCAGTAGTGCGGGACAGGCCGCCTACGAGCAGTACTTC. Its protein is CASSAGQAAYEQYF.

This chain connects TRBV20-1 to TRBJ2-6, with D perhaps given as TRBD1 or TRBD2 (5 bases each). Trimming took off 4 bases at V and 0 bases at J, with 13 bases between the two ends. CDR3 length: 16 amino acids. CDR1 and CDR2 (germline): DFQATT, SNEGSKA (reference sequence). The CDR3 here is CSAMGRVHSGANVLTF. The CDR3 DNA sequence: TGCAGTGCTATGGGACGGGTCCACTCTGGGGCCAACGTCCTGACTTTC.

This clonotype showed up just a few times. This sequence joins TRBV7-2 and TRBJ1-5; no reliable D call. Germline CDR1 and CDR2: SGHTA and FQGNSA. The CDR3 consists of 14 residues. Deletions cut 1 base from V and 7 bases from J, with 11 bases between. The CDR3 region is CASSLVGSGQPQHF. Here the CDR3 DNA reads TGTGCCAGCAGCTTAGTTGGGTCTGGACAGCCCCAGCATTTT.

This clonotype was seen a handful of times. The CDR3 loop reads CASSPYSHIGLSYNEQFF. CDR3 bases: TGTGCCAGCTCACCATATAGCCATATCGGGTTATCCTACAATGAGCAGTTCTTC. The rearrangement joins TRBV18 to TRBJ2-1; no clear D gene. This CDR3 contains 18 residues. In germline, CDR1 is KGHSH, CDR2 LQKENI. Trimming took 2 bases from V and 1 from J, leaving 18 bases between them.

V gene TRBV20-1 combines with J gene TRBJ1-2; D gene ambiguous. The CDR3 sequence is 15 residues long. V lost 0 bases, J lost 0 bases, and 11 bases lay in between. The germline V gene encodes CDR1 DFQATT and CDR2 SNEGSKA (reference sequence). In nucleotides, the CDR3 is TGCAGTGCTAGAGATAGCCGGACCGCTAACTATGGCTACACCTTC. As protein: CSARDSRTANYGYTF.

Only a few counts were recorded for this clonotype. The chain links TRBV21-1 to TRBJ2-5; the table names TRBD2, a call not compared with the DNA. The end of the DNA aligns better with TRBJ2-7, so the J call may be wrong. TRBV21-1 is a recognized pseudogene. The CDR3 consists of 19 residues. DNA of the CDR3: TGTGCCAGCAGCAAAAAATCTAGGGGAGAACAGGGAGGATCCTACGAGCAGTACTTC. Translating it yields CASSKKSRGEQGGSYEQYF.

About this clonotype itself: One base away lies a much larger clone, so this may be a sequencing read error. V and J are TRBV10-3 and TRBJ2-5, with a possible D match to TRBD1 (6 bases). The CDR3 extends over 13 amino acids. Trimming removed 5 bases at V and 11 bases at J, with 18 bases between. In germline, CDR1 is ENHRY, CDR2 SYGVKD. The CDR3 nucleotides are TGTGCCATCAGTCCAGGGGCATACAATGAGCAGTACTTC. This encodes CAISPGAYNEQYF.

This clonotype was detected only a few times. The gene calls are TRBV7-6 and TRBJ2-3; 16 positions agree with TRBD2. V was pared by 2 bases and J by 1 base, with 9 bases of the junction left unmatched. The germline gives CDR1 SGHVS, CDR2 FNYEAQ. CDR3 size: 20 residues. CDR3 DNA sequence: TGTGCCAGCAGCTTAACGGGACTAGCGGGGGGGCCGTTAGGCACAGATACGCAGTATTTT. Translated: CASSLTGLAGGPLGTDTQYF.

The rearrangement links TRBV6-1 to TRBJ1-2; D is perhaps TRBD1 (5 bases). The germline CDR1 and CDR2 sequences are MNHNS and SASEGT. The CDR3 length is 16 residues. V dropped 0 bases and J dropped 0 bases, with 11 bases sitting between them. CDR3 DNA sequence: TGTGCCAGCAGTGAAGCTGGGGCAGCAGCTAACTATGGCTACACCTTC. Amino acids: CASSEAGAAANYGYTF.

V gene TRBV7-9 combines with J gene TRBJ2-3; D unclear. The CDR3 consists of 15 residues. Per germline, CDR1 SEHNR and CDR2 FQNEAQ (reference sequence). Trimming shortened V by 4 bases and J by 1 base, and 12 bases separated the two germline ends. CDR3 in amino acids: CASSSPLDGTDTQYF. CDR3 sequence (DNA): TGTGCCAGCAGCTCCCCCCTAGATGGCACAGATACGCAGTATTTT.

Concerning this clonotype itself: Germline and junction disagree at one end, which may indicate a read error. The chain joins TRBV12-3 or TRBV12-4 to TRBJ2-1, with 10 bases that match TRBD2. The CDR3 is made up of 17 amino acids. The CDR3 DNA reads TGTGCCAGCAGTTTGGGGGACCTAGCGGGAGATCACAATGAGCAGTCCTTC. It codes for CASSLGDLAGDHNEQSF.

J is TRBJ2-7 and V is TRBV6-5; 11 nucleotides line up with TRBD2. V shed 2 bases and J 3 bases; nucleotides not matched to a gene: 0. Per the germline V gene, CDR1 is MNHEY and CDR2 is SVGAGI. The CDR3 extends over 14 amino acids. CDR3 in amino acids: CASSYTSGGYEQYF. Here the CDR3 DNA reads TGTGCCAGCAGTTACACTAGCGGGGGCTACGAGCAGTACTTC.

As regards this clonotype: At one boundary the junction diverges from the germline segment, which might be a read error. The rearrangement links TRBV12-3 or TRBV12-4 to TRBJ2-7; tentatively, D is TRBD1 or TRBD2 (7 bases each). This CDR3 region has 13 residues. CDR3 loop: CASSYDRDYERYF. The CDR3 nucleotides read TGTGCCAGCAGCTATGACAGGGACTACGAGCGGTACTTC.

This chain links TRBV7-2 with TRBJ1-2, with TRBD1 matching 10 bases. V gave up 5 bases and J gave up 3 bases; unmatched junction bases: 6. CDR1 is SGHTA, CDR2 FQGNSA, per germline. This CDR3 has 15 residues. The CDR3 loop is CASSARDRGYYGYTF. Here the CDR3 DNA reads TGTGCCAGCAGCGCCCGGGACAGGGGATACTATGGCTACACCTTC.

This clonotype was counted at least ten times. The V call is TRBV3-1, the J call TRBJ1-2; D unresolved. With 3 bases removed from V and 4 bases from J, the gap between germline ends came to 18 bases. The CDR3 loop spans 16 amino acids. CDR1 and CDR2 from the germline V gene are LGHDT and YNNKEL (reference sequence). CDR3 bases: TGTGCCAGCAGCCACGCTTGGCGTAACGTAGTCTATGGCTACACCTTC. Its protein product is CASSHAWRNVVYGYTF. Based on the CDR3 plus reference TRBV3-1 and TRBJ1-2, the full variable domain is DTAVSQTPKYLVTQMGNDKSIKCEQNLGHDTMYWYKQDSKKFLKIMFSYNNKELIINETVPNRFSPKSPDKAHLNLHINSLELGDSAVYFCASSHAWRNVVYGYTFGSGTRLTVV.

As to this clonotype: This likely comes from a read error, as the CDR3 has no conserved phenylalanine or tryptophan at its end. The chain is built from TRBV9 and TRBJ2-1; tentative D call: TRBD1 (6 bases). V gave up 4 bases and J gave up 3 bases, with 14 bases separating them. This CDR3 has 15 residues. CDR1 and CDR2 (germline): SGDLS, YYNGEE. CDR3 residues: CASSTQGTLYNEQFL. CDR3 coding DNA: TGTGCCAGCAGCACCCAAGGGACACTCTACAATGAGCAGTTCTTA.

The genes are TRBV7-6 and TRBJ1-1; no firm D call. The CDR3 loop spans 11 amino acids. The germline gives CDR1 SGHVS, CDR2 FNYEAQ. The V end was cut by 2 bases, the J end by 10 bases, with 8 bases between. The CDR3 DNA reads as TGTGCCAGCAGCTTAAACGGGAGAGCTTTCTTT. Protein: CASSLNGRAFF. Full variable domain (missing parts from reference TRBV7-6 and TRBJ1-1): GAGVSQSPRYKVTKRGQDVALRCDPISGHVSLYWYRQALGQGPEFLTYFNYEAQQDKSGLPNDRFSAERPEGSISTLTIQRTEQRDSAMYRCASSLNGRAFFGQGTRLTVV.

About this clonotype: This may arise from a read error, as a much more abundant clone is one base away. V gene TRBV5-1 combines with J gene TRBJ2-3; D not resolved. CDR1 SGHRS and CDR2 YFSETQ come from the germline V gene. The CDR3 has 12 amino acids. The CDR3 nucleotides are TGCGCCACCAGCTCCCCCACAGATACGCAGTATTTT. Amino acids: CATSSPTDTQYF.

At least ten counts were recorded for this clonotype. The chain combines TRBV7-2 with TRBJ1-2; the match to TRBD1 covers 10 bases. This CDR3 spans 16 amino acids. V shed 2 bases, J shed 6 bases, and the junction held 9 bases outside the gene matches. Germline CDR1 SGHTA, CDR2 FQGNSA. This CDR3 reads CASSLTPTGGKDGYTF. The CDR3 DNA sequence: TGTGCCAGCAGCTTAACCCCGACAGGGGGCAAGGATGGCTACACCTTC.

This chain joins TRBV20-1 and TRBJ2-1; the D gene is possibly TRBD2 (5 bases). The DNA end lines up better with TRBJ2-7; the J call may be wrong. Germline-derived CDR1 and CDR2 are DFQATT and SNEGSKA (reference sequence). The CDR3 is 14 amino acids. The CDR3 DNA reads as TGCAGTGCTAGACTGGGAGATGGGCACAATGAGCAGTACTTC. It encodes CSARLGDGHNEQYF.

The CDR3 loop reads CASSLRTSGRPGGSYNEQFF. CDR3 DNA: TGTGCCAGCAGTTTAAGGACTAGCGGGAGGCCCGGGGGATCCTACAATGAGCAGTTCTTC. The chain recombines TRBV28 with TRBJ2-1; 14 bases match TRBD2. There are 20 residues in the CDR3. Germline CDR1 is MDHEN and CDR2 is SYDVKM. Unmatched junction bases numbered 10, after V lost 2 bases and J lost 1 base.

The chain recombines TRBV20-1 with TRBJ2-1; TRBD2 agrees at 10 bases. The CDR3 has 15 residues. The germline gives CDR1 DFQATT, CDR2 SNEGSKA (reference sequence). J was trimmed by 7 bases and V by 3 bases; bases with no gene match: 9. The CDR3 DNA sequence: TGCAGTGCTAGTCCCCTAGCGGGAGTTGTAAATGAGCAGTTCTTC. Encoded protein: CSASPLAGVVNEQFF.

Points on this clonotype: A much larger clone lies one base from this, so it may be a read error. The rearrangement uses TRBV13 and TRBJ2-7; D is ambiguous. Germline values: CDR1 PRHDT, CDR2 FYEKMQ (reference sequence). There are 11 residues in the CDR3. The V and J ends lost 5 bases and 6 bases respectively, with 8 bases between them. As DNA, the CDR3 is TGTGCCAGCAGCCAGGTCATCGAGCAGTACTTC. Protein: CASSQVIEQYF. The entire variable domain, with the rest obtained from reference TRBV13 and TRBJ2-7, is as follows: AAGVIQSPRHLIKEKRETATLKCYPIPRHDTVYWYQQGPGQDPQFLISFYEKMQSDKGSIPDRFSAQQFSDYHSELNMSSLELGDSALYFCASSQVIEQYFGPGTRLTVT.

V is TRBV12-3 or TRBV12-4 and J is TRBJ1-5; 11 bases match TRBD1. With V trimmed by 6 bases and J by 7 bases, 5 bases remained unmatched. CDR3 size: 14 residues. The CDR3 region is CASSGTGGWQPQHF. In DNA, the CDR3 is TGTGCCAGCAGCGGGACAGGGGGTTGGCAGCCCCAGCATTTT.

The J gene is TRBJ2-3, the V gene TRBV6-1; 12 bases line up with TRBD2. This CDR3 comprises 14 residues. In germline, CDR1 is MNHNS, CDR2 SASEGT. The trim removed 1 base at V and 7 bases at J, leaving 0 bases unmatched. The CDR3 DNA follows: TGTGCCAGCAGTGAAGGGACTAGCGGGAATACGCAGTATTTT. It translates to CASSEGTSGNTQYF.

The rearrangement uses TRBV27 and TRBJ1-2; 11 bases match TRBD1. The trim removed 2 bases at V and 4 bases at J, leaving 6 bases unmatched. The CDR3 has 16 amino acids. Germline V gene sequence: CDR1 MNHEY, CDR2 SMNVEV (reference sequence). The CDR3, as DNA: TGTGCCAGCAGTTTAGACCACGGGACAGGGGGCTATGGCTACACCTTC. Translation gives CASSLDHGTGGYGYTF.